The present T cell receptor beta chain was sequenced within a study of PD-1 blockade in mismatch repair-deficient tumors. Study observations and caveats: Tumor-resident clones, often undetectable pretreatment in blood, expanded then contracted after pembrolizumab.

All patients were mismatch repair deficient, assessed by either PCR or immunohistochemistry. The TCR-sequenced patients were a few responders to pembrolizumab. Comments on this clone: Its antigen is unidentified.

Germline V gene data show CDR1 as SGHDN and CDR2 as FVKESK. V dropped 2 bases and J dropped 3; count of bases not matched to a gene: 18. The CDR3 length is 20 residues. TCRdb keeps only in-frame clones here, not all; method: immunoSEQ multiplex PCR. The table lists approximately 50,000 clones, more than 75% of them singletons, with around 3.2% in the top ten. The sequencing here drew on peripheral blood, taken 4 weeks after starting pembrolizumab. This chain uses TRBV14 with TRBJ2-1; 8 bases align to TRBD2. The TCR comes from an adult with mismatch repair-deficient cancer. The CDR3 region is CASSQWDRFVAGGSYNEQFF. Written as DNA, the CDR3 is TGTGCCAGCAGCCAATGGGATCGGTTCGTGGCGGGAGGAAGCTACAATGAGCAGTTCTTC.